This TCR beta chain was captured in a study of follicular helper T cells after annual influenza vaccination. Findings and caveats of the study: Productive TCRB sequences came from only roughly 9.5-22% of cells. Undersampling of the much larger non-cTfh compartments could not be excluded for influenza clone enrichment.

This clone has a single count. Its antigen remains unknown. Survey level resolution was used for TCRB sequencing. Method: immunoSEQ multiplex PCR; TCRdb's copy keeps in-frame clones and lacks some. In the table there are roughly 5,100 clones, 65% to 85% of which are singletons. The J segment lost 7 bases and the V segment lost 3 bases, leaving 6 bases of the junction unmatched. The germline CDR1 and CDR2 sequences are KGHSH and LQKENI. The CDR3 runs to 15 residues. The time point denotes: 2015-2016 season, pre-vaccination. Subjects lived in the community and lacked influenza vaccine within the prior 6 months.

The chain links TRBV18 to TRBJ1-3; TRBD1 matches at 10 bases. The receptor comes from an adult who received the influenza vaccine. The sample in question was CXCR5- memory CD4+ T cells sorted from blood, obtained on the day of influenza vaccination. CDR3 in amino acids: CASSPTGQGGNTIYF. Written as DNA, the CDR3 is TGTGCCAGCTCACCGACTGGACAGGGGGGGAACACCATATATTTT.